These T cell receptor beta chains were read from a single sample in a study of blood T cell repertoires in COVID-19. Sequencing was performed with immunoSEQ multiplex PCR; in TCRdb, only in-frame clones are kept and a portion is missing. The sample contains approximately 32,000 clones, about 86% of which appear only once. What was sequenced was peripheral blood. All receptors come from a woman in her 70s with active COVID-19. CDR3s include the opening cysteine and the closing phenylalanine or tryptophan. The D gene is left open where the match is weak. Clone size is not always given. Where it is, it says once, few, many or a class for expanded clones.

abundance,d_gene,v_gene,j_gene,CDR3aa,CDR3nt
NA,NA,TRBV6-5,TRBJ2-3,CASSPGHTDTQYF,TGTGCCAGCAGTCCCGGACACACAGATACGCAGTATTTT
once,TRBD2,TRBV9,TRBJ2-3,CASNPSGGYTDTQYF,TGTGCCAGCAACCCGAGCGGGGGGTACACAGATACGCAGTATTTT
NA,NA,TRBV24-1,TRBJ1-2,CATSDQGYGYTF,TGTGCCACCAGTGACCAGGGCTATGGCTACACCTTC
NA,TRBD2,TRBV19,TRBJ2-5,CASSILAGGQETQYF,TGTGCCAGTAGTATTTTGGCGGGGGGGCAAGAGACCCAGTACTTC
NA,TRBD2,TRBV7-8,TRBJ2-1,CASSQGSLAGAYNEQFF,TGTGCCAGCAGCCAAGGATCCCTAGCGGGGGCCTACAATGAGCAGTTCTTC
NA,TRBD1,TRBV3-1/TRBV3-2,TRBJ2-5,CASSLTGTGIQETQYF,TGTGCCAGCAGCCTTACCGGGACAGGTATCCAAGAGACCCAGTACTTC
NA,NA,TRBV28,TRBJ1-2,CASSSPRGYTF,TGTGCCAGCAGTTCCCCCCGTGGCTACACCTTC
NA,NA,TRBV28,TRBJ1-5,CASSLGQVGNQPQHF,TGTGCCAGCAGTTTGGGCCAGGTGGGCAATCAGCCCCAGCATTTT
NA,TRBD2,TRBV30,TRBJ2-3,CAWIVGLAGALGTDTQYF,TGTGCCTGGATAGTTGGTCTAGCGGGGGCCCTAGGGACAGATACGCAGTATTTT
once,TRBD2,TRBV6-1,TRBJ2-1,CASSEAGGGAGEQFF,TGTGCCAGCAGTGAAGCCGGCGGGGGGGCCGGTGAGCAGTTCTTC
NA,NA,TRBV7-9,TRBJ1-1,CASSPGVTEAFF,TGTGCCAGCAGCCCAGGGGTCACTGAAGCTTTCTTT
NA,TRBD2,TRBV18,TRBJ2-3,CASSTAGGPTDTQYF,TGTGCCAGCTCCACAGCGGGGGGGCCTACAGATACGCAGTATTTT
once,TRBD2,TRBV9,TRBJ2-1,CASSVGLAGDYNEQFF,TGTGCCAGCAGCGTAGGACTAGCGGGGGACTACAATGAGCAGTTCTTC
NA,TRBD2,TRBV5-6,TRBJ2-7,CASSPTTGLGTYEQYF,TGTGCCAGCAGCCCTACCACGGGACTAGGGACCTACGAGCAGTACTTC
once,NA,TRBV13,TRBJ2-1,CASSATGLSYNEQFF,TGTGCCAGCAGCGCCACAGGGCTCTCCTACAATGAGCAGTTCTTC
NA,NA,TRBV11-3,TRBJ2-1,CASSGWEFASYNEQFF,TGTGCCAGCAGCGGCTGGGAGTTCGCTTCCTACAATGAGCAGTTCTTC
NA,TRBD2,TRBV18,TRBJ2-1,CASSSGLAGDNEQFF,TGTGCCAGCTCATCGGGACTAGCGGGGGACAATGAGCAGTTCTTC
once,NA,TRBV3-1/TRBV3-2,TRBJ2-7,CASSPQIHYEQYF,TGTGCCAGCAGCCCCCAAATCCACTACGAGCAGTACTTC
once,TRBD1,TRBV19,TRBJ2-5,CASSPRAGTAEQETQYF,TGTGCCAGTAGCCCTAGGGCCGGGACAGCCGAGCAAGAGACCCAGTACTTC
NA,TRBD1,TRBV6-5,TRBJ1-2,CASSPGTGGYYGYTF,TGTGCCAGCAGCCCCGGGACAGGGGGTTACTATGGCTACACCTTC
NA,TRBD1,TRBV18,TRBJ1-2,CASSHRDRGGYTF,TGTGCCAGCTCTCACCGGGACAGGGGTGGCTACACCTTC
NA,NA,TRBV7-8,TRBJ2-3,CASSFGLPRDTQYF,TGTGCCAGCAGCTTTGGGCTACCGAGAGATACGCAGTATTTT
NA,NA,TRBV5-1,TRBJ2-5,CASSFGAYQETQYF,TGCGCCAGCAGCTTTGGGGCATACCAAGAGACCCAGTACTTC
NA,TRBD2,TRBV7-2,TRBJ2-3,CASSFSGGNTDTQYF,TGTGCCAGCAGCTTCAGCGGGGGGAACACAGATACGCAGTATTTT
NA,NA,TRBV6-1,TRBJ1-2,CASSEEMRGNYGYTF,TGTGCCAGCAGTGAAGAAATGAGAGGGAACTATGGCTACACCTTC
NA,NA,TRBV18,TRBJ2-2,CASSSTENTGELFF,TGTGCCAGCTCATCGACAGAAAACACCGGGGAGCTGTTTTTT
NA,TRBD2,TRBV5-1,TRBJ2-1,CASRLTSGPYNEQFF,TGCGCCAGCAGGTTGACTAGCGGTCCTTACAATGAGCAGTTCTTC
NA,TRBD1,TRBV9,TRBJ1-5,CASSPGGLSNQPQHF,TGTGCCAGCAGCCCAGGGGGACTTAGCAATCAGCCCCAGCATTTT